This TCR beta chain comes out of a study of early T cells in non-severe SARS-CoV-2 infection. The CDR3 runs to 11 residues. V was trimmed by 2 bases and J by 6 bases, leaving 3 bases between them. The germline V gene encodes CDR1 SEHNR and CDR2 FQNEAQ (reference sequence). TCRdb ran MiXCR on the 5' RACE reads and lists one entry per CDR3 protein. The sample has 20,000 to 25,000 distinct CDR3 sequences, about 5.6% seen once; the top ten hold roughly 10%. The V call is TRBV7-9, the J call TRBJ2-3, with D unclear. The origin of this receptor is an adult who was a healthcare worker with PCR-confirmed SARS-CoV-2 infection or an uninfected control (not recorded which). The sample consisted of whole blood. CDR3 DNA: TGTGCCAGCAGCTTATGGGATACGCAGTATTTT. It is translated as CASSLWDTQYF.